This record looks at one T cell receptor beta chain sequence and its context. It lacks a known antigen. Per-base quality was not reported, and no clone a single base away is much larger than it. The data stem from a study of blood T cell repertoires in COVID-19 (dated by TCRdb to about 2020). For the wider study: Collaborator samples came from the United States, Italy and Spain and covered acute and convalescent phases of COVID-19. A freely available public database, intended as a resource for researchers studying the immune response to SARS-CoV-2, is where the repertoires were released. Where available, HLA class I and class II types were obtained from metadata supplied by the sample provider rather than from assay-based typing. Samples came from the ongoing ImmuneRACE study (first 160 participants) plus 1,254 subjects from 6 global collaborators. The dataset comprised deeply sampled blood TCRbeta repertoires from subjects exposed to, actively infected with, or recovered from COVID-19. The material from the prospective study consisted of cDNA or gDNA derived from T cells, B-cell-depleted T cells, or PBMCs. Sample metadata almost always included a de-identified subject ID, COVID-19 status, age in years and sex.

Broader findings and caveats from the paper: Clinical and demographic metadata were provided uncurated, with the amount varying by source and participant.

TCRbeta CDR3 regions were amplified from genomic DNA by means of the immunoSEQ Assay, a bias-controlled multiplex PCR. Per the original workflow: Within the assay, amplification of reference gene primers was used to estimate how many nucleated cells each sample contained. To quantify the absolute abundance of each unique TCRbeta CDR3 rearrangement, sequence reads were collapsed and filtered. For each sample, productive Simpson clonality was calculated as the square root of Simpson's diversity index across productive rearrangements. TCRdb carries this immuneACCESS record with in-frame sequences only. Its versions omit some clonotypes, under half of them owing to an unresolved V gene in the studies checked, with the rest unexplained. V, J and clone size derive from that table, while D and trimming were established from the DNA sequence. In all, the sample holds about 320,000 clones, and roughly 90% of those were seen once. The ten largest clones take up roughly 11% of the sample.

Including the terminal cysteine and phenylalanine, the CDR3 comprises 13 residues. Only the CDR3 DNA is retained, 39 bases long and in frame from the first base. Trimming at the junction amounts to 4 bases on V and 6 bases on J, and the germline ends lie 9 bases apart. At one collaborating source in Seattle, patients were enrolled during active infection and were followed longitudinally through the course of disease. Each collaborating institution followed its own protocols to collect whole blood in K2EDTA tubes. For TCRbeta analysis, collaborators shipped samples as frozen whole blood, isolated PBMCs, or DNA extracted from either of those sample types.

Specimen: peripheral blood. This receptor was taken from a woman aged 30 to 39 with COVID-19, enrolled during active disease. Recombination joined TRBV12-3 or TRBV12-4 with TRBJ2-2; too little of a D gene remains to name it. The nucleotide sequence reads TGTGCCAGCAGTTCCCTTGGGCCCGGGGAGCTGTTTTTT. Its protein is CASSSLGPGELFF.